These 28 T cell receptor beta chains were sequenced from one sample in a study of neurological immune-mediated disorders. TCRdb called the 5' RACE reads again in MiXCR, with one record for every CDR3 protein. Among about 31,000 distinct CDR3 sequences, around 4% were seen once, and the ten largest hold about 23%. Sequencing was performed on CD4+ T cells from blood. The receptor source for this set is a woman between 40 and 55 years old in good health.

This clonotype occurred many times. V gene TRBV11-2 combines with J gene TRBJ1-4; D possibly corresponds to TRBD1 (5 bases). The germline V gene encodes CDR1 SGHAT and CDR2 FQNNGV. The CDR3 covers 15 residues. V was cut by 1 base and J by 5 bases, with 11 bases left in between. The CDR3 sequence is CASSLGRTFNEKLFF. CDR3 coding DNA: TGTGCCAGCAGCTTAGGCCGGACATTCAATGAAAAACTGTTTTTT.

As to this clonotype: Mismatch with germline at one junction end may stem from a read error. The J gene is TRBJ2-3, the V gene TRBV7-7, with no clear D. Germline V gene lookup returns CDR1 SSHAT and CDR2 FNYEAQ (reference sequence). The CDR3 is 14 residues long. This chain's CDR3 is CASSPGTFTDTQYF. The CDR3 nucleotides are TGTGCTAGCAGCCCCGGAACATTCACAGATACGCAGTATTTT.

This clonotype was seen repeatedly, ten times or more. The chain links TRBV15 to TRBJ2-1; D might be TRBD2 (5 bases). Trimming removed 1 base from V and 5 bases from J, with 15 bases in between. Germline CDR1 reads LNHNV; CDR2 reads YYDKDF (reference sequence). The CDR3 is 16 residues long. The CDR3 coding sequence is TGTGCCACCAGCAGAGTAAAATCCGGGAATGACAATGAGCAGTTCTTC. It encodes CATSRVKSGNDNEQFF. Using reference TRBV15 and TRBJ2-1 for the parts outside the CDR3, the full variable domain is DAMVIQNPRYQVTQFGKPVTLSCSQTLNHNVMYWYQQKSSQAPKLLFHYYDKDFNNEADTPDNFQSRRPNTSFCFLDIRSPGLGDTAMYLCATSRVKSGNDNEQFFGPGTRLTVL.

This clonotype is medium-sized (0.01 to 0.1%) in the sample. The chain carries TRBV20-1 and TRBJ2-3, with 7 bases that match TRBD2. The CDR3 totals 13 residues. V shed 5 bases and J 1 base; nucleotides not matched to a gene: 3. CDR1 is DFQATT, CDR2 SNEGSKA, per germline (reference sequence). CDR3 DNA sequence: TGCAGTGCTTGGGGGGGGGGCACAGATACGCAGTATTTT. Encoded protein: CSAWGGGTDTQYF.

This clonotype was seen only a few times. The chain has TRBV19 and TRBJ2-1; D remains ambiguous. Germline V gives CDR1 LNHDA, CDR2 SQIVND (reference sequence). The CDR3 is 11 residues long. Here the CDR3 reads CALGLPGEQFF. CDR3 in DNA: TGTGCGCTGGGCCTACCCGGCGAGCAGTTCTTC.

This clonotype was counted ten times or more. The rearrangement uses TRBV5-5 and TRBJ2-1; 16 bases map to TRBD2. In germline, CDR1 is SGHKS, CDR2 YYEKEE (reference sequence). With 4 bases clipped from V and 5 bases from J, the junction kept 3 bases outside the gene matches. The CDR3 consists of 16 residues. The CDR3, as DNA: TGTGCCAGCAGCAAGGGACTAGCGGGAGGGGACAATGAGCAGTTCTTC. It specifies CASSKGLAGGDNEQFF.

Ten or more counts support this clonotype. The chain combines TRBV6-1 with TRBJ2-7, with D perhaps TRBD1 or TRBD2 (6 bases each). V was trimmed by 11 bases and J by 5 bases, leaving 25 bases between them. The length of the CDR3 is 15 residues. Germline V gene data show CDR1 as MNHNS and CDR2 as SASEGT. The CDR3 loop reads CACQLLADPGDEQYF. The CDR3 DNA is TGTGCCTGCCAATTATTAGCGGATCCAGGGGACGAGCAGTACTTC.

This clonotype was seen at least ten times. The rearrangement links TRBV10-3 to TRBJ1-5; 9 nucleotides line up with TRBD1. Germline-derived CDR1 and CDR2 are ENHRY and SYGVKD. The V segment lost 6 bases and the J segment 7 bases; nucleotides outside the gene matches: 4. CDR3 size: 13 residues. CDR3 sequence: CAISGDRDQPQHF. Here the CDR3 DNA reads TGTGCCATCAGCGGGGACAGGGACCAGCCCCAGCATTTT.

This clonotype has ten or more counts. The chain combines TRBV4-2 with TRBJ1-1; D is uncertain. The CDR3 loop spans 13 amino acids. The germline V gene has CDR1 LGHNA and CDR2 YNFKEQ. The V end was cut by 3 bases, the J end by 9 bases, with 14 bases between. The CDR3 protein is CASSHEPGNQAFF. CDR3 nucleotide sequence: TGTGCCAGCAGCCATGAACCGGGAAACCAAGCTTTCTTT.

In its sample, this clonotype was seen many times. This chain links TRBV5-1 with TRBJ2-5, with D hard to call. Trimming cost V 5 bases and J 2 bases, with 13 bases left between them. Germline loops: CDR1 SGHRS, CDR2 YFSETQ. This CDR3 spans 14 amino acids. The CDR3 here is CASREGRPQETQYF. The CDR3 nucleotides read TGCGCCAGCAGAGAAGGACGCCCACAAGAGACCCAGTACTTC.

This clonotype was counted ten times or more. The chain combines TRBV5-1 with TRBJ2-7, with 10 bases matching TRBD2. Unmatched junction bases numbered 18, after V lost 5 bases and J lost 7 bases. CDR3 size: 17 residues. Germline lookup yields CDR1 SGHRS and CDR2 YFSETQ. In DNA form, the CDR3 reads TGCGCCAGCAGGAGCGGGGGGGCCTCCCGAACTTGGTTGGAGCAGTACTTC. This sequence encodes CASRSGGASRTWLEQYF.

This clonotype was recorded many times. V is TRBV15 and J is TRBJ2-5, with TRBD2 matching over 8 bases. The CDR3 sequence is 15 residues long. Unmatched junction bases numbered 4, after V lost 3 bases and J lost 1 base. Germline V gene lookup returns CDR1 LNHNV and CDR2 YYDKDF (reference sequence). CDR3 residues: CATSSGGARQETQYF. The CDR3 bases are TGTGCCACCAGCAGCGGGGGGGCGCGCCAAGAGACCCAGTACTTC. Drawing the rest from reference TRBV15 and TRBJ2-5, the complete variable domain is DAMVIQNPRYQVTQFGKPVTLSCSQTLNHNVMYWYQQKSSQAPKLLFHYYDKDFNNEADTPDNFQSRRPNTSFCFLDIRSPGLGDTAMYLCATSSGGARQETQYFGPGTRLLVL.

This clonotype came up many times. This chain's CDR3 is CASSLVGTDTQYF. The CDR3, as DNA: TGTGCCAGCAGTTTAGTCGGTACAGATACGCAGTATTTT. The chain links TRBV12-3 or TRBV12-4 to TRBJ2-3; D unresolved. The length of the CDR3 is 13 residues. V lost 1 base and J lost 3, with 5 bases in between.

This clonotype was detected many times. This CDR3 is CASSSGDEQYF. Written as DNA, the CDR3 is TGCGCCAGCAGCTCCGGGGACGAGCAGTACTTC. The chain uses TRBV5-1 and TRBJ2-7; a possible D gene is TRBD2 (5 bases). V lost 3 bases, J lost 5 bases, and 6 bases lay in between. Looked up from germline, CDR1 is SGHRS and CDR2 is YFSETQ. This CDR3 contains 11 residues.

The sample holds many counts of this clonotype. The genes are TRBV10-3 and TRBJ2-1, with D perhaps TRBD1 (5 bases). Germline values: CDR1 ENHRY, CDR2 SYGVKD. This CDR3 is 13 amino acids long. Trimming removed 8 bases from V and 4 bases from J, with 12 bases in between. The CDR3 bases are TGTGCCATCCATGGGGCAGTTTACAATGAGCAGTTCTTC. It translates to CAIHGAVYNEQFF.

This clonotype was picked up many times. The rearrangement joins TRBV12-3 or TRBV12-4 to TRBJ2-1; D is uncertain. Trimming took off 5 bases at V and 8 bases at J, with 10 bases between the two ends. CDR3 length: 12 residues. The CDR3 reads CASSVGLYEQFF. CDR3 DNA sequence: TGTGCCAGCAGTGTAGGGCTTTATGAGCAGTTCTTC.

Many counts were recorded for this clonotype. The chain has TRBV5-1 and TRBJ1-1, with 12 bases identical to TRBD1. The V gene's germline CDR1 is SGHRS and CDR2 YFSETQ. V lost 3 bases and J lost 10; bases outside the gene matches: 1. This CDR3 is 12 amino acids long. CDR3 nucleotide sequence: TGCGCCAGCAGCTGGGGACAGGGGGCAGCTTTCTTT. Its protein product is CASSWGQGAAFF.

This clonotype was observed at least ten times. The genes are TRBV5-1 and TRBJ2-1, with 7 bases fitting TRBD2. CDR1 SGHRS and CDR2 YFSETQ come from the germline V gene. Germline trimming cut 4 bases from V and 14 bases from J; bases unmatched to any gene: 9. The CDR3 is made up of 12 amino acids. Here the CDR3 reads CASSRGGDAKFF. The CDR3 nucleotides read TGCGCCAGCAGCCGGGGAGGGGATGCCAAGTTCTTC. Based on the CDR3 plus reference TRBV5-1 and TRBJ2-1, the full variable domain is KAGVTQTPRYLIKTRGQQVTLSCSPISGHRSVSWYQQTPGQGLQFLFEYFSETQRNKGNFPGRFSGRQFSNSRSEMNVSTLELGDSALYLCASSRGGDAKFFGPGTRLTVL.

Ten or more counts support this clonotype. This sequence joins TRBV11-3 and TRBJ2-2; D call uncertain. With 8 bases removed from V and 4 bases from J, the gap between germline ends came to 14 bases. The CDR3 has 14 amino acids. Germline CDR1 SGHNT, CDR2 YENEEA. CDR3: CASSKTRATGELFF. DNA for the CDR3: TGTGCCAGCTCCAAGACTCGGGCCACCGGGGAGCTGTTTTTT.

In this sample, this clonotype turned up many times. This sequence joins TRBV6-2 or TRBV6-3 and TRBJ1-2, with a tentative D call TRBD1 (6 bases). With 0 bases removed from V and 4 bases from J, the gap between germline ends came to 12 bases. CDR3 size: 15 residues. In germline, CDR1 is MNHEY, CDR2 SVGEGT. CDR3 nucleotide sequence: TGTGCCAGCAGTTACTCGGGGGCCACAAGCTATGGCTACACCTTC. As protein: CASSYSGATSYGYTF.

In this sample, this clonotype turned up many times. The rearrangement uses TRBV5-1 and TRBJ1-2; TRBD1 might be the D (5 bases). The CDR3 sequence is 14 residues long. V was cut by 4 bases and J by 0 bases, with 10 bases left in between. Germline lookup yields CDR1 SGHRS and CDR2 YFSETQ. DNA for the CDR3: TGCGCCAGCAGCCCCGGGGCAGCTAACTATGGCTACACCTTC. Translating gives CASSPGAANYGYTF.

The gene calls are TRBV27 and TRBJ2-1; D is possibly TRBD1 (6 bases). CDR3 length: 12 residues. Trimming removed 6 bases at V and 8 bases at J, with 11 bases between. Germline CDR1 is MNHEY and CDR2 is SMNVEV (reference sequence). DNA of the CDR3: TGTGCCAGCAGAACAGGGTCCCATGAGCAGTTCTTC. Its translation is CASRTGSHEQFF.

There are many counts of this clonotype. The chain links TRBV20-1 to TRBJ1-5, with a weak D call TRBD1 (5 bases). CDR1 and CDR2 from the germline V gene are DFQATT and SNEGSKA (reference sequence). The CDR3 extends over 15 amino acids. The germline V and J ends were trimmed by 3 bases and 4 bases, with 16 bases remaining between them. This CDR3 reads CSARRRVGANQPQHF. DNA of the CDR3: TGCAGTGCTAGGCGCAGGGTAGGAGCTAATCAGCCCCAGCATTTT.

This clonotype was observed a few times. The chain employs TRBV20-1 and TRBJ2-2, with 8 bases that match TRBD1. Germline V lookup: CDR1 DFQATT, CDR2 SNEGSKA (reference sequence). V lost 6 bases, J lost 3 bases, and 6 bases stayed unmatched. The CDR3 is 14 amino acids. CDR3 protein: CSATTGGYTGELFF. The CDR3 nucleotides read TGCAGTGCCACAACAGGGGGGTACACCGGGGAGCTGTTTTTT.

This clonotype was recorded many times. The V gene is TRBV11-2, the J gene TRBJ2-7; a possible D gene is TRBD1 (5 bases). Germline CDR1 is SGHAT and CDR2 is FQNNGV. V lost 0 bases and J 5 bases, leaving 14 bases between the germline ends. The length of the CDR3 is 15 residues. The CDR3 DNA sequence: TGTGCCAGCAGCTTAGATCCCACAGGCAACCACGAGCAGTACTTC. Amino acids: CASSLDPTGNHEQYF.

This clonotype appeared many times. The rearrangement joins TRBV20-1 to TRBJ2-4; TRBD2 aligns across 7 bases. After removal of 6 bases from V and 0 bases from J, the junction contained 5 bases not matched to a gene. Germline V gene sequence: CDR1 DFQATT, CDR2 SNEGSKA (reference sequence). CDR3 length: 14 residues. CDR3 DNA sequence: TGCAGTGCGGGAGGGGACTTAGCCAAAAACATTCAGTACTTC. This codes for CSAGGDLAKNIQYF.

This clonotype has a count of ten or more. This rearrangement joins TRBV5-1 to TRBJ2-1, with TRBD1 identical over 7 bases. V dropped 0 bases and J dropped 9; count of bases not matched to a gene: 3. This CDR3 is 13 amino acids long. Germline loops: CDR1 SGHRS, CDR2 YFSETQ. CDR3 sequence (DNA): TGCGCCAGCAGCTTGGGACAGGGTGGTGAGCAGTTCTTC. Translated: CASSLGQGGEQFF.

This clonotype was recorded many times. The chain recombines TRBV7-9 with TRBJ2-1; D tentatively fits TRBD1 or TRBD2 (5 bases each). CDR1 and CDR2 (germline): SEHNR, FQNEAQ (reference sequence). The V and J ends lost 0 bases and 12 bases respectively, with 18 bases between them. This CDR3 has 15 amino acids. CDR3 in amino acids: CASSLAGTHRTGQFF. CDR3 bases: TGTGCCAGCAGCTTAGCCGGGACCCACCGTACCGGGCAGTTCTTC.